The TCR beta chain under discussion was sequenced for a study of cytomegalovirus exposure and HLA in healthy donors. Across the study: There were 350 to 400 genotyped donors. Of these, about 80% fell in the genetic ancestry cluster associated with self-reported Caucasian donors. Points from the study as a whole: Researchers counted over 150 TCR beta chains as cytomegalovirus-associated. In a later analysis, HLA-associated beta chains showed higher expansion and lower generation probabilities than comparable chains. Reportedly, fewer N-insertions than the 666-donor mean appeared in an Asian-associated ancestry cluster in a later analysis.

PCR amplification relied on 60 Vbeta primers (plus 13 Jbeta primers). The repertoire was sequenced with immunoSEQ multiplex PCR; TCRdb's copy has only in-frame clones and lacks some. The sample table includes about 110,000 clones. Worth noting for this clone: No antigen is known for it.

From germline, CDR1 is MNHEY and CDR2 SVGAGI. The V end was cut by 8 bases, the J end by 6 bases, with 17 bases between. There are 14 residues in the CDR3. The TCR originated in a man in his forties in good health and CMV-seropositive. The chain couples TRBV6-5 to TRBJ1-5, with D possibly matching TRBD1 (6 bases). Sequencing was performed on PBMCs. The CDR3 protein is CASWSGGAGQPQHF. DNA of the CDR3: TGTGCCAGCTGGTCGGGGGGGGCGGGTCAGCCCCAGCATTTT.